This TCR beta chain was captured by sequencing in a study of read filtering for tumor transcriptome and immune sequencing. Study-level background: R-ISS stage counts were eight or nine for I, 16 for II, 6 or 7 for III. Study observations and caveats: IR-seq and RNA-seq agreed better without single-read clonotypes.

From about 0.4 ug of RNA, a library with molecular barcoded alpha/delta and beta/gamma adaptors was made. One entry per CDR3 protein, called by TCRdb with MiXCR from the reads. The table records about 46,000 distinct CDR3 sequences, 20% of them present only once. The CDR3 extends over 13 amino acids. The ends were cut back, 0 bases at V and 6 bases at J, with 7 bases in the middle. The V gene's germline CDR1 is SGHVS and CDR2 FNYEAQ. With regard to this clonotype: Its antigen is still unknown.

The chain has TRBV7-6 and TRBJ2-3, with D unresolved. The TCR originated in a donor aged 40 or older with multiple myeloma. The sequenced sample was a population of CD138-negative cells sorted from bone marrow. CDR3 residues: CASSLALQDTQYF. The CDR3 DNA sequence: TGTGCCAGCAGCTTAGCTCTGCAGGATACGCAGTATTTT.